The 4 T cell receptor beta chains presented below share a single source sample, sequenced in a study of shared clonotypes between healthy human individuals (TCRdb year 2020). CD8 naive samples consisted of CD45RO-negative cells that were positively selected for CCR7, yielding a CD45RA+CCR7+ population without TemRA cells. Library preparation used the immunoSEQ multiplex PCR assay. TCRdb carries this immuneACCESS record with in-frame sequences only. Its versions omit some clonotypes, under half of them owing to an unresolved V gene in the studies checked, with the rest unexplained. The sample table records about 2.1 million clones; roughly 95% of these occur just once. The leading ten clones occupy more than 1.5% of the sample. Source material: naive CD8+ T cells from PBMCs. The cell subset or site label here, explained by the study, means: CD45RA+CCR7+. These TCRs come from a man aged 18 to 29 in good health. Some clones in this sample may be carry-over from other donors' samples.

Here the CDR3 reads CATSRERGQYTEAFF. The CDR3 nucleotides read TGTGCCACCAGCAGGGAACGGGGACAGTACACTGAAGCTTTCTTT. This chain joins TRBV15 and TRBJ1-1, with 7 bases fitting TRBD1. J gave up 3 bases and V 3 bases, and 7 bases lay outside the gene matches. CDR3 length: 15 amino acids. The germline gives CDR1 LNHNV, CDR2 YYDKDF (reference sequence).

The CDR3 DNA follows: TGTGCCTGGAAGGCTAGCGGAGCTAACACCGGGGAGCTGTTTTTT. Protein sequence: CAWKASGANTGELFF. This sequence joins TRBV30 and TRBJ2-2; 7 positions match TRBD2. The J segment lost 2 bases and the V segment lost 4 bases, leaving 7 bases of the junction unmatched. The CDR3 is made up of 15 amino acids. Germline CDR1 reads GTSNPN; CDR2 reads SVGIG (reference sequence).

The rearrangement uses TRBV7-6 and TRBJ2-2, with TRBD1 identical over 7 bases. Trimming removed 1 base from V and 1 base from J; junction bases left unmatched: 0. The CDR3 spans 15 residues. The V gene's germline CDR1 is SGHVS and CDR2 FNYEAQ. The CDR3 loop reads CASSLGTGNTGELFF. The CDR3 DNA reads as TGTGCCAGCAGCTTAGGGACAGGGAACACCGGGGAGCTGTTTTTT.

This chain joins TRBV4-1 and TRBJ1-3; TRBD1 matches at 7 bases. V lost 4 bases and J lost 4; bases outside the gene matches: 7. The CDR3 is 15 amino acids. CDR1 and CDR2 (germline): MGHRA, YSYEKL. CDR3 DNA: TGCGCCAGCAGCCCGGGACAGCCGAACGGAAACACCATATATTTT. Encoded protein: CASSPGQPNGNTIYF.